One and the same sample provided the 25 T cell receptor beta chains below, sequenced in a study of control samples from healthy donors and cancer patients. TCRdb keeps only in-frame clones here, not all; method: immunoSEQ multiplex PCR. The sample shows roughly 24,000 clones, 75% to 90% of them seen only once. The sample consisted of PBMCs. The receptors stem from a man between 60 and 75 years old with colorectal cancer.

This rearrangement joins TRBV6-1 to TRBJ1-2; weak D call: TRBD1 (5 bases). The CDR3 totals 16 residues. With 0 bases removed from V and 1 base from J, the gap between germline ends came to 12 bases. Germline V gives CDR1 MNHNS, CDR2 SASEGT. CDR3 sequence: CASSEAGQQINYGYTF. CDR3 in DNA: TGTGCCAGCAGTGAAGCGGGGCAGCAAATTAACTATGGCTACACCTTC.

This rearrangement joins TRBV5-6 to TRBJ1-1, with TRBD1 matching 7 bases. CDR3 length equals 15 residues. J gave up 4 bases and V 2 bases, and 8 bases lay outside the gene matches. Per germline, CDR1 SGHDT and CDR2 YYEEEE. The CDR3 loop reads CASSFRGREATEAFF. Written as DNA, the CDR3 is TGTGCCAGCAGCTTCAGGGGGAGAGAGGCCACTGAAGCTTTCTTT.

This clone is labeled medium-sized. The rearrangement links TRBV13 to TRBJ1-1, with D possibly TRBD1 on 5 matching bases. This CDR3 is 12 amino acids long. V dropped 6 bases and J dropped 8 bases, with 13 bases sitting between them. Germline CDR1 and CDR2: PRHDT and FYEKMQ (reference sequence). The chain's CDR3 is CASSPRDSEAFF. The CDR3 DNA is TGTGCCAGCAGTCCACGGGACTCAGAAGCTTTCTTT.

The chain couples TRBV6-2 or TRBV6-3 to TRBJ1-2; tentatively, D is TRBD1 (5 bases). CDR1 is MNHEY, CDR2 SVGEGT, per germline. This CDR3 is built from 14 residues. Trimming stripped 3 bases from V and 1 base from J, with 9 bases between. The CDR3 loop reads CASSYLGGNYGYTF. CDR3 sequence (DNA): TGTGCCAGCAGTTATCTCGGGGGTAACTATGGCTACACCTTC.

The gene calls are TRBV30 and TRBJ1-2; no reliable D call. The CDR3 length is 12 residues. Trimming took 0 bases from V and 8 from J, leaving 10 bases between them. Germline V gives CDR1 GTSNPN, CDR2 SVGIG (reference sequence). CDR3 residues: CAWSVQGPGYTF. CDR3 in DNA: TGTGCCTGGAGTGTACAAGGACCGGGCTACACCTTC.

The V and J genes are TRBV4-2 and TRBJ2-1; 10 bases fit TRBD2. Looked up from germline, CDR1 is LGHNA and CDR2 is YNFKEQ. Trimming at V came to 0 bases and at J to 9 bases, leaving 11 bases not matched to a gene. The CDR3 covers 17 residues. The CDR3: CASSQDVAQRGGGEQFF. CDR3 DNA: TGTGCCAGCAGCCAAGATGTCGCCCAGCGGGGGGGCGGTGAGCAGTTCTTC.

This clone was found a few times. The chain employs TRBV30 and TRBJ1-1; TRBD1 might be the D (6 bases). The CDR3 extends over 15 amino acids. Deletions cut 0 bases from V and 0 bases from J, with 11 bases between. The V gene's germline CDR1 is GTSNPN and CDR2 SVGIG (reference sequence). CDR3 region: CAWSVGGNLNTEAFF. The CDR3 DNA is TGTGCCTGGAGTGTAGGGGGGAACCTGAACACTGAAGCTTTCTTT. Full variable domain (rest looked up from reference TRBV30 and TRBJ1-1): SQTIHQWPATLVQPVGSPLSLECTVEGTSNPNLYWYRQAAGRGLQLLFYSVGIGQISSEVPQNLSASRPQDRQFILSSKKLLLSDSGFYLCAWSVGGNLNTEAFFGQGTRLTVV.

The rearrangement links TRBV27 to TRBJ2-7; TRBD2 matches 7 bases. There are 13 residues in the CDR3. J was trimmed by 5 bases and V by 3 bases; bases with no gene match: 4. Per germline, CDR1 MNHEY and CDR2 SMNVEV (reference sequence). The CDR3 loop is CASSLGGLDEQYF. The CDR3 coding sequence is TGTGCCAGCAGTTTGGGAGGGCTCGACGAGCAGTACTTC.

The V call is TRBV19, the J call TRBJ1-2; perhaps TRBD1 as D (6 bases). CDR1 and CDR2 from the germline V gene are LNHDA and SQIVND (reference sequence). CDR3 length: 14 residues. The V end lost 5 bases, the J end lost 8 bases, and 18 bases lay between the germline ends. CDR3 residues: CASSPRNREDGYTF. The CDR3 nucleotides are TGTGCCAGTAGTCCCCGGAACAGGGAAGACGGCTACACCTTC.

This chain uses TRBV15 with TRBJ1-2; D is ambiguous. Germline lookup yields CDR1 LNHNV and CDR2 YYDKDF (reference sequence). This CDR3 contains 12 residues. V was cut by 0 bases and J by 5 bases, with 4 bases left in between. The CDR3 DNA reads TGTGCCACCAGCAGAGATGGGTATGGCTACACCTTC. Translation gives CATSRDGYGYTF.

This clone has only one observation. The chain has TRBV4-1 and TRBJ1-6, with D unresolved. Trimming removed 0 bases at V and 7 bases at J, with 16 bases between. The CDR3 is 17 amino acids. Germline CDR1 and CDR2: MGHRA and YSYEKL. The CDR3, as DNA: TGCGCCAGCAGCCAAGAGACCCACAAGGCTCTGAATTCACCCCTCCACTTT. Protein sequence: CASSQETHKALNSPLHF.

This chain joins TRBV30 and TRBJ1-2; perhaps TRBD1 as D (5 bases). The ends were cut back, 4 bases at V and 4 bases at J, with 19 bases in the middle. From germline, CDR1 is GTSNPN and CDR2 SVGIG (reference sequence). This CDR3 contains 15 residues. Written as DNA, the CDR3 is TGTGCCTGGACCCTGGGAAGGGGATACGGCTATGGCTACACCTTC. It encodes CAWTLGRGYGYGYTF.

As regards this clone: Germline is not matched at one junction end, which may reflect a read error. In DNA form, the CDR3 reads TGCGCCAGCAGCACCACAGGGGTTCCTTCAGAGACGCAGTATTTT. This gives the protein CASSTTGVPSETQYF. J is TRBJ2-3 and V is TRBV5-1; 7 nucleotides agree with TRBD1. Germline CDR1 reads SGHRS; CDR2 reads YFSETQ. The CDR3 loop spans 15 amino acids.

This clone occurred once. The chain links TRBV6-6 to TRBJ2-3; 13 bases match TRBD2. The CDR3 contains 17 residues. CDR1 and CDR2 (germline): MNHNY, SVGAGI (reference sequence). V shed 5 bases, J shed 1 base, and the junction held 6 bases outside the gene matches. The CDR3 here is CASSLGLAGARTDTQYF. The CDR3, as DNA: TGTGCCAGCAGTCTCGGACTAGCGGGGGCCCGCACAGATACGCAGTATTTT.

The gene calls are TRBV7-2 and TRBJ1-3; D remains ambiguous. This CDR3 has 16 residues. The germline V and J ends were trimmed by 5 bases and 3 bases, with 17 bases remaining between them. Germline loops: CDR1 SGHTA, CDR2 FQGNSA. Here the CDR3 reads CASSSGRLLFGNTIYF. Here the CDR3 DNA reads TGTGCCAGCAGCAGTGGCAGGCTGTTGTTTGGAAACACCATATATTTT.

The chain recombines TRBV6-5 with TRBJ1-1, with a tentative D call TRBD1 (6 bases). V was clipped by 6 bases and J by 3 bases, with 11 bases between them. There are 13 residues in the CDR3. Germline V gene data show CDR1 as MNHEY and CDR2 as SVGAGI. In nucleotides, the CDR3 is TGTGCCAGCAGGTGGGGGCGAGACACTGAAGCTTTCTTT. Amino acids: CASRWGRDTEAFF.

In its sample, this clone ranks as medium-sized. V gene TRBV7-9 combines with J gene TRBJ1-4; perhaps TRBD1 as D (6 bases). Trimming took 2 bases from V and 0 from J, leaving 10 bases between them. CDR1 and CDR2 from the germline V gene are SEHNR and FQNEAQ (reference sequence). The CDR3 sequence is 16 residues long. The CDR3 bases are TGTGCCAGCAGCTTAACCCGGACAGCAACTAATGAAAAACTGTTTTTT. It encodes CASSLTRTATNEKLFF.

The CDR3 protein is CASSLALGSDTQYF. The CDR3 DNA is TGTGCCAGCAGCTTGGCCCTGGGGTCGGATACGCAGTATTTT. V and J are TRBV5-4 and TRBJ2-3; no firm D call. V was pared by 0 bases and J by 6 bases, with 11 bases between. CDR1 is SGHNT, CDR2 YYREEE, per germline (reference sequence). The CDR3 length is 14 residues.

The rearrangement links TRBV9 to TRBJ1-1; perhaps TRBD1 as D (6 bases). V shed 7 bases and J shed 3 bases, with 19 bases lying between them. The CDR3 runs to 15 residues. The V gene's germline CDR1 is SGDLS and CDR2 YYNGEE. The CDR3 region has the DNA TGTGCCAGCGGACAACGAACGGACAGCTACACTGAAGCTTTCTTT. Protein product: CASGQRTDSYTEAFF.

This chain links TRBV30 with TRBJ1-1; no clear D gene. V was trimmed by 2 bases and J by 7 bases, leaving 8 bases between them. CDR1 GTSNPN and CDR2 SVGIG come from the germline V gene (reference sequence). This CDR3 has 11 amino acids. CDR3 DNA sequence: TGTGCCTGGAGTAGGGATCTTGAAGCTTTCTTT. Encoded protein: CAWSRDLEAFF.

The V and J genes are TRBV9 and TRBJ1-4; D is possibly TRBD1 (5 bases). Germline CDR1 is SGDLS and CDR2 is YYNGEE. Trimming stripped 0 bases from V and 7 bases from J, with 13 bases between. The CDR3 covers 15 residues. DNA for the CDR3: TGTGCCAGCAGCGTAGAGGCAGGGATCCTTGAAAAACTGTTTTTT. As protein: CASSVEAGILEKLFF.

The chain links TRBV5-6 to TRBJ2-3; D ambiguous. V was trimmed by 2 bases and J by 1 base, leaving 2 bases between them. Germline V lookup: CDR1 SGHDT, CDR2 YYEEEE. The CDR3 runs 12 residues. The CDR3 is CASSLRTDTQYF. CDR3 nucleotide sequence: TGTGCCAGCAGCTTACGCACAGATACGCAGTATTTT. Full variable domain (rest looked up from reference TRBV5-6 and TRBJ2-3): DAGVTQSPTHLIKTRGQQVTLRCSPKSGHDTVSWYQQALGQGPQFIFQYYEEEERQRGNFPDRFSGHQFPNYSSELNVNALLLGDSALYLCASSLRTDTQYFGPGTRLTVL.

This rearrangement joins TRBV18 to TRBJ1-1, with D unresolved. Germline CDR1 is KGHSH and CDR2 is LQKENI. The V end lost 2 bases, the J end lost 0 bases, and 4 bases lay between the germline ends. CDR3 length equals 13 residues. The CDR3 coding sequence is TGTGCCAGCTCACCAACGATGAACACTGAAGCTTTCTTT. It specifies CASSPTMNTEAFF. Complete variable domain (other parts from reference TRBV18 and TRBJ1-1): NAGVMQNPRHLVRRRGQEARLRCSPMKGHSHVYWYRQLPEEGLKFMVYLQKENIIDESGMPKERFSAEFPKEGPSILRIQQVVRGDSAAYFCASSPTMNTEAFFGQGTRLTVV.

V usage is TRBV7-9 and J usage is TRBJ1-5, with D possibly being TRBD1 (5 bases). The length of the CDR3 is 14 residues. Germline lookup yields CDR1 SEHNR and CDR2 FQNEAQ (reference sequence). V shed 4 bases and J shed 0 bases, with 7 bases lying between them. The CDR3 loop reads CASSSTDSNQPQHF. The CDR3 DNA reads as TGTGCCAGCAGCTCGACAGATAGCAATCAGCCCCAGCATTTT.

The CDR3 coding sequence is TGCGCCAGCAGCCAAGTCATCCGGGGGAGCTCCTACGAGCAGTACTTC. Its translation: CASSQVIRGSSYEQYF. This chain uses TRBV4-1 with TRBJ2-7, with D possibly being TRBD2 (6 bases). The CDR3 extends over 16 amino acids. The V end was cut by 1 base, the J end by 0 bases, with 13 bases between. Germline V CDR1 and CDR2: MGHRA, YSYEKL.